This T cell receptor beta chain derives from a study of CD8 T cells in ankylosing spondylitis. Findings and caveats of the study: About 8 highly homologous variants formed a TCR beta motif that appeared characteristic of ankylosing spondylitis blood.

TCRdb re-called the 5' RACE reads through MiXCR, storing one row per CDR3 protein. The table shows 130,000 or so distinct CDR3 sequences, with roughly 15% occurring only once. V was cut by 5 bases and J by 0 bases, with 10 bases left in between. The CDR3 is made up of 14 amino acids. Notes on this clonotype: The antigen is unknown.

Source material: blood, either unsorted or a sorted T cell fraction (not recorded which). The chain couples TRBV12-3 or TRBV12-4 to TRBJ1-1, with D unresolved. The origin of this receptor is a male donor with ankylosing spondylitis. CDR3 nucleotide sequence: TGTGCCAGCAGTGGACGGGCCCTGAACACTGAAGCTTTCTTT. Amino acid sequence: CASSGRALNTEAFF.